A selection of T cell receptor beta chains follows, all from one sample in a study of cytomegalovirus exposure and HLA in healthy donors. Data came from immunoSEQ multiplex PCR; TCRdb stores just in-frame clones and leaves some out. The sample has under 200,000 clones; 68% are singletons. Sequenced input: PBMCs. Receptor source: a woman between 40 and 50 years old in good health and CMV-seropositive. Both conserved end residues are part of each CDR3. A D gene is named only where the DNA matches it firmly. Clone size appears in some rows only: once, few, many, or a class for an expanded clone.

v_gene,abundance,d_gene,j_gene,CDR3nt,CDR3aa
TRBV6-1,-,-,TRBJ2-5,TGTGCCAGCAGTGTTTGGGGCTCCGTGGAGACCCAGTACTTC,CASSVWGSVETQYF
TRBV27,-,-,TRBJ2-5,TGTGCCAGCAGTTCCATTGCGGTTATGGGAGAGACCCAGTACTTC,CASSSIAVMGETQYF
TRBV14,-,TRBD1,TRBJ1-6,TGTGCCAGCAGCCAAGATAGAGACAGGGGGCCCCTCCACTTT,CASSQDRDRGPLHF
TRBV29-1,-,TRBD1,TRBJ1-2,TGCAGCGTTATACCCTTGACAGGGTCAGTGCGTGGCTACACCTTC,CSVIPLTGSVRGYTF
TRBV9,-,-,TRBJ1-3,TGTGCCAGCAGCGCGGGAGTCGGAGGTGGTGGAAACACCATATATTTT,CASSAGVGGGGNTIYF
TRBV27,-,-,TRBJ2-5,TGTGCCAGCAGTTTAAGGGGGTGCCGGGAGACCCAGTACTTC,CASSLRGCRETQYF
TRBV2,-,-,TRBJ2-7,TGTGCCAGCTGCCCGGGACTCGCCTACGAGCAGTACTTC,CASCPGLAYEQYF
TRBV11-3,-,TRBD2,TRBJ2-3,TGTGCCAGCAGCTTTAGCGGGGGGTTAACAGATACGCAGTATTTT,CASSFSGGLTDTQYF
TRBV19,-,-,TRBJ1-2,TGTGCCAGTAGTTCCCGGGGGACCGTCTATGGCTACACCTTC,CASSSRGTVYGYTF
TRBV10-3,once,-,TRBJ1-1,TGTGCCATCAAGTCGACAGAACTGAACACTGAAGCTTTCTTT,CAIKSTELNTEAFF
TRBV25-1,-,TRBD1,TRBJ2-1,TGTGCCAGCAGTAAACAGGGGGTGGATGAGCAGTTCTTC,CASSKQGVDEQFF
TRBV7-9,few,TRBD1,TRBJ2-1,TGTGCCAGCAGCTTAATCTCTCTGGGACAGGGGGCGCGAAATGAGCAGTTCTTC,CASSLISLGQGARNEQFF
TRBV6-1,-,TRBD1,TRBJ1-5,TGTGCCAGCAGTGAGCAGGGACAGGGGGCCTTAAATCAGCCCCAGCATTTT,CASSEQGQGALNQPQHF
TRBV25-1,few,TRBD2,TRBJ2-1,TGTGCCAGCAGATCCGGGACTAGCGGGAACAATGAGCAGTTCTTC,CASRSGTSGNNEQFF
TRBV29-1,-,-,TRBJ2-7,TGCAGCGCCAGGGGTGTACGCGGGAGTAGCTCCTACGAGCAGTACTTC,CSARGVRGSSSYEQYF
TRBV28,few,-,TRBJ1-3,TGTGCCAGCAGCCTACTCTCGGGGGTCAGTGGAAACACCATATATTTT,CASSLLSGVSGNTIYF
TRBV5-6,few,-,TRBJ2-5,TGTGCCAGCAGCCCAGAGACTCGATGGCAAGAATACTTC,CASSPETRWQEYF
TRBV5-6,-,-,TRBJ1-3,TGTGCCAGCAGCTCGGACAGTGCTGGAAACACCATATATTTT,CASSSDSAGNTIYF
TRBV28,-,TRBD1,TRBJ1-5,TGTGCCAGCAGTAGAAGAGGGGGCGGTCAGCCCCAGCATTTT,CASSRRGGGQPQHF
TRBV14,-,TRBD1,TRBJ1-1,TGTGCCAGCAGCCAAGACCGGGACAGGGTTAGTCCTGAAGCTTTCTTT,CASSQDRDRVSPEAFF
TRBV6-6,-,TRBD1,TRBJ1-2,TGTGCCAGCAGGTGGGGCCGACAGGGGAACTATGGCTACACCTTC,CASRWGRQGNYGYTF